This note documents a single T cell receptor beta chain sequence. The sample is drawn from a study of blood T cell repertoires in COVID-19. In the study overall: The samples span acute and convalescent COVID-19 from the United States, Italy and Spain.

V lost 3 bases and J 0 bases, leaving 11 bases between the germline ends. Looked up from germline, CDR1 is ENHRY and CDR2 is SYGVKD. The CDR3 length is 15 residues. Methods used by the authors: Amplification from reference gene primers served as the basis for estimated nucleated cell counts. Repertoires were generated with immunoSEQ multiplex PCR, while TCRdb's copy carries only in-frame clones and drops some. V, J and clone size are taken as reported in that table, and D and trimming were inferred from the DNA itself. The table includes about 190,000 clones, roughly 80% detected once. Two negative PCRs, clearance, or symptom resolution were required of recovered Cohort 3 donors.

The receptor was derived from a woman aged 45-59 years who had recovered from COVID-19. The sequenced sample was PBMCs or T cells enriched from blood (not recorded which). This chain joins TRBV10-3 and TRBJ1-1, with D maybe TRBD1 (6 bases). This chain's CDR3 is CAISEGGGLNTEAFF. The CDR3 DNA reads TGTGCCATCAGTGAAGGGGGGGGATTGAACACTGAAGCTTTCTTT.